Sequencing of this T cell receptor (beta chain) was carried out in a study of cytotoxic CD8 clonotypes in ibrutinib-treated CLL. Study background: Responses comprised 25 or so partial and 2 complete; at median roughly 70 months, about 14 remained remitted and some twelve progressed.

The CDR3 runs to 13 residues. Germline lookup yields CDR1 SGHDN and CDR2 FVKESK. V was cut by 2 bases and J by 4 bases, with 8 bases left in between. Study-wide findings and caveats: Sampling times, which were not matched between the groups, differed between sustained-remission patients and progressing patients. Clonality went up at the time of ibrutinib response, stayed stable in sustained remission, and later dropped back toward its baseline level at progression.

The protocol was immunoSEQ multiplex PCR, while the TCRdb copy is restricted to in-frame clones and leaves out a portion. The table has 200,000 or so clones, just over 70% seen once. About this clone itself: Its antigen is still unknown.

The sample was PBMCs, taken after 12 months of ibrutinib treatment. The chain recombines TRBV14 with TRBJ1-2; D is ambiguous. This receptor was identified in a human donor with chronic lymphocytic leukemia. CDR3 in amino acids: CASSQSPGYGYTF. CDR3 bases: TGTGCCAGCAGCCAAAGCCCCGGCTATGGCTACACCTTC.